This TCR beta chain was identified in a study of cytomegalovirus exposure and HLA in healthy donors. As for the study in general: There were fewer than 130 million unique TCR beta sequences, drawn from approximately 190 million T cells, in an earlier analysis.

PCR amplification relied on 60 Vbeta primers (plus 13 Jbeta primers). Clones were sequenced by immunoSEQ multiplex PCR, and TCRdb holds only the in-frame ones, with some missing. The data show 250,000 to 300,000 clones, with roughly four fifths seen just once and 1.5% to 2.5% held by the top ten. Points on this clone: The antigen remains undetermined.

Germline CDR1 reads GTSNPN; CDR2 reads SVGIG (reference sequence). The J segment lost 1 base and the V segment lost 0 bases, leaving 3 bases of the junction unmatched. The CDR3 totals 16 residues. Study-level results: Solely CMV serostatus was available to characterize immune exposure.

This chain joins TRBV30 and TRBJ2-5; TRBD2 matches at 12 bases. This sequence was found in a woman aged 35 to 49 in good health and CMV-seropositive. The sequenced sample consisted of PBMCs. The CDR3 DNA reads as TGTGCCTGGAGTGTAACTAGCGGGAGGCCCCAAGAGACCCAGTACTTC. Its translation: CAWSVTSGRPQETQYF. The full variable domain, with the rest looked up from reference TRBV30 and TRBJ2-5, is SQTIHQWPATLVQPVGSPLSLECTVEGTSNPNLYWYRQAAGRGLQLLFYSVGIGQISSEVPQNLSASRPQDRQFILSSKKLLLSDSGFYLCAWSVTSGRPQETQYFGPGTRLLVL.